The source of this T cell receptor beta chain is a study of molecular identifiers for immune sequencing clone quantification. This CDR3 has 15 residues. Germline CDR1 and CDR2: DFQATT and SNEGSKA (reference sequence). Libraries from naive CD8 cells were generated from approximately 20,000 to 980,000 sorted cells (with 10%, 30% or 50% RNA). TCRdb used MiXCR to reprocess the PCR reads, holding one entry per CDR3 protein. The sample yields some 320,000 distinct CDR3 sequences, about 22% seen once. Study conclusions and caveats: Whereas clones above 20 RNA copies held under 1% of naive-cell molecules, they held over 97% of effector molecules. Should identical TCR molecules share a barcode, the sizes of highly expanded clones could be underestimated.

This clonotype was seen ten or more times. Its antigen is currently unknown. The germline gene is not matched at one end of the junction; a read error may be the cause. The source material was naive CD8+ T cells from blood, with Jurkat cell RNA spiked in. Subset of the sample: FACS-sorted CD8+CD4-CCR7+CD45RA+ naive T cells. The sequence was obtained from a human donor in good health. Some libraries in this study had Jurkat cell RNA spiked in. V is TRBV20-1 and J is TRBJ2-7; possibly TRBD2 for D (6 bases). CDR3 sequence: CSARALATNSYEQYF. DNA of the CDR3: TGCAGTGCGAGAGCCCTAGCGACCAACTCCTACGAGCAGTACTTC.